The 17 T cell receptor beta chains below come from one sample, sequenced in a study of T cell repertoires in cytomegalovirus infection. TCRdb re-analysed the reads in MiXCR, keeping a single row per CDR3 protein. The sample comprises under 800,000 distinct CDR3 sequences, about 24% of which are singletons, and 8% rests with the top ten. Sequencing was performed on CD8+ T cells from PBMCs. The source is a human donor in good health (CMV status not recorded). Some clones in this sample may be carry-over from other donors' samples.

This clonotype has just a few counts. J is TRBJ2-5 and V is TRBV6-2 or TRBV6-3; D is perhaps TRBD1 (6 bases). The CDR3 loop spans 14 amino acids. V was cut by 4 bases and J by 5 bases, with 14 bases left in between. Germline CDR1 MNHEY, CDR2 SVGEGT. DNA for the CDR3: TGTGCCAGCAGTTCGGGACACCCCGGGGAGACCCAGTACTTC. It yields the protein CASSSGHPGETQYF.

This chain uses TRBV29-1 with TRBJ2-7; D gene uncertain. Germline values: CDR1 SQVTM, CDR2 ANQGSEA. Trimming took off 0 bases at V and 6 bases at J, with 6 bases between the two ends. The CDR3 is 11 residues long. CDR3 DNA: TGCAGCGTTGAAGATCTGGGCGAGCAGTACTTC. This sequence encodes CSVEDLGEQYF.

This clonotype appeared many times. This rearrangement joins TRBV7-2 to TRBJ1-1; no clear D gene. V lost 4 bases and J lost 0, with 18 bases in between. Germline V gene sequence: CDR1 SGHTA, CDR2 FQGNSA. The CDR3 consists of 17 residues. The CDR3 reads CASSSSKGRTMNTEAFF. The CDR3 DNA reads TGTGCCAGCAGCTCGTCGAAGGGCAGGACCATGAACACTGAAGCTTTCTTT. Full variable domain (rest looked up from reference TRBV7-2 and TRBJ1-1): GAGVSQSPSNKVTEKGKDVELRCDPISGHTALYWYRQSLGQGLEFLIYFQGNSAPDKSGLPSDRFSAERTGGSVSTLTIQRTQQEDSAVYLCASSSSKGRTMNTEAFFGQGTRLTVV.

The chain links TRBV6-5 to TRBJ2-7, with D tentatively TRBD1 (6 bases). This CDR3 contains 16 residues. The V gene's germline CDR1 is MNHEY and CDR2 SVGAGI. Trimming took 7 bases from V and 7 from J, leaving 26 bases between them. Here the CDR3 reads CASILRDTGHLWEQYV. In DNA form, the CDR3 reads TGTGCCAGCATCCTAAGGGATACGGGACACCTTTGGGAGCAGTACGTC.

The J gene is TRBJ1-2, the V gene TRBV6-2 or TRBV6-3; TRBD1 is a possible D gene (5 bases). Looked up from germline, CDR1 is MNHEY and CDR2 is SVGEGT. V gave up 6 bases and J gave up 2 bases, with 22 bases separating them. This CDR3 has 17 residues. This CDR3 is CASSYPLLGTLNYGYTF. DNA for the CDR3: TGTGCCAGCAGCTATCCCTTGTTGGGGACCCTAAACTATGGCTACACCTTC.

This clonotype was observed at least ten times. V and J are TRBV19 and TRBJ2-3, with D possibly matching TRBD2 (6 bases). Trimming removed 5 bases at V and 0 bases at J, with 12 bases between. The CDR3 consists of 15 residues. The germline gives CDR1 LNHDA, CDR2 SQIVND (reference sequence). In DNA form, the CDR3 reads TGTGCCAGTAGTGAGGGACTGGCAAGCACAGATACGCAGTATTTT. It is translated as CASSEGLASTDTQYF.

In its sample, this clonotype was seen many times. The rearrangement uses TRBV12-3 or TRBV12-4 and TRBJ1-1; D remains ambiguous. This CDR3 has 13 residues. The V and J ends lost 3 bases and 0 bases respectively, with 5 bases between them. In DNA, the CDR3 is TGTGCCAGCAGTTTTGGGATGAACACTGAAGCTTTCTTT. It encodes CASSFGMNTEAFF.

This chain connects TRBV7-9 to TRBJ2-1; a possible D gene is TRBD1 (5 bases). V was shortened by 5 bases and J by 4 bases, with 15 bases between the two germline ends. Germline CDR1 reads SEHNR; CDR2 reads FQNEAQ (reference sequence). The CDR3 consists of 15 residues. DNA of the CDR3: TGTGCCAGCAGCCGAACAGGTGTTTTATACAATGAGCAGTTCTTC. Translated: CASSRTGVLYNEQFF.

This clonotype was seen ten or more times. V gene TRBV28 combines with J gene TRBJ2-1, with 7 bases aligning to TRBD2. This CDR3 has 16 amino acids. Per the germline V gene, CDR1 is MDHEN and CDR2 is SYDVKM. The ends lost 1 base at V and 4 bases at J; junction bases unmatched: 7. For the CDR3, the DNA is TGTGCCAGCAGTTTATTTGGCGGGGGAGTTTACAATGAGCAGTTCTTC. It is translated as CASSLFGGGVYNEQFF.

This clonotype has just a few counts. Compared with germline, one end of the junction differs, possibly owing to a read error. This CDR3 reads CASSQGGSNHF. In DNA, the CDR3 is TGCGCCAGCAGCCAAGGAGGATCGAATCACTTT. This chain uses TRBV4-1 with TRBJ1-1; no clear D gene. This CDR3 has 11 residues. Germline lookup yields CDR1 MGHRA and CDR2 YSYEKL.

This clonotype was observed many times. The chain uses TRBV29-1 and TRBJ2-3; 8 nucleotides line up with TRBD2. Germline-derived CDR1 and CDR2 are SQVTM and ANQGSEA. This CDR3 is built from 16 residues. V shed 1 base, J shed 4 bases, and the junction held 10 bases outside the gene matches. In nucleotides, the CDR3 is TGCAGCGTTGAAGTGCCATCAGCGGGGGCATCAGATACGCAGTATTTT. Translated: CSVEVPSAGASDTQYF.

The rearrangement joins TRBV4-2 to TRBJ2-1, with 8 bases fitting TRBD2. V lost 4 bases, J lost 9 bases, and 26 bases stayed unmatched. From germline, CDR1 is LGHNA and CDR2 YNFKEQ. The CDR3 consists of 20 residues. CDR3 sequence reads: CASSPRGGTRDIIRLGEQFF. CDR3 DNA sequence: TGTGCCAGCAGCCCCCGGGGGGGGACTAGAGACATAATACGGTTGGGTGAGCAGTTCTTC.

This clonotype came up a few times. The gene calls are TRBV7-9 and TRBJ1-1; 8 bases line up with TRBD1. The CDR3 sequence is 16 residues long. CDR1 and CDR2 from the germline V gene are SEHNR and FQNEAQ (reference sequence). The V and J ends lost 4 bases and 2 bases, in that order; junction bases with no gene match: 9. The CDR3 region has the DNA TGTGCCAGCAGCTCACCGACAGGGGACGGAAACACTGAAGCTTTCTTT. It is translated as CASSSPTGDGNTEAFF.

There are a few counts of this clonotype. The chain recombines TRBV15 with TRBJ2-2; D not certain. V was cut by 0 bases and J by 6 bases, with 5 bases left in between. The germline V gene has CDR1 LNHNV and CDR2 YYDKDF (reference sequence). The CDR3 spans 13 residues. CDR3 DNA: TGTGCCACCAGCAGAGATAGGCCCGGGGAGCTGTTTTTT. Translating gives CATSRDRPGELFF.

This clonotype turned up a few times. The rearrangement joins TRBV7-2 to TRBJ2-1; no clear D gene. The CDR3 sequence is 16 residues long. Trimming pared 1 base from V and 2 bases from J, leaving 12 bases between. CDR1 and CDR2 (germline): SGHTA, FQGNSA. CDR3: CASSLGWSSPYNEQFF. CDR3 coding DNA: TGTGCCAGCAGCTTAGGTTGGTCGAGCCCCTACAATGAGCAGTTCTTC.

A few counts support this clonotype. V usage is TRBV7-6 and J usage is TRBJ2-2; D is unresolved. The CDR3 is 16 residues long. V lost 5 bases to trimming and J lost 2 bases, with 15 bases between them. Germline assignment: CDR1 SGHVS and CDR2 FNYEAQ. For the CDR3, the DNA is TGTGCCAGCAGCCCTGGGCCCGCAGGAAACACCGGGGAGCTGTTTTTT. This translates into CASSPGPAGNTGELFF.

This clonotype was seen only a few times. V is TRBV29-1 and J is TRBJ2-3; D gene uncertain. Germline V CDR1 and CDR2: SQVTM, ANQGSEA. The V and J ends lost 5 bases and 4 bases respectively, with 10 bases between them. The CDR3 is 12 amino acids. DNA for the CDR3: TGCAGCGTTCTGGCCCCACCAGATACGCAGTATTTT. It encodes CSVLAPPDTQYF.